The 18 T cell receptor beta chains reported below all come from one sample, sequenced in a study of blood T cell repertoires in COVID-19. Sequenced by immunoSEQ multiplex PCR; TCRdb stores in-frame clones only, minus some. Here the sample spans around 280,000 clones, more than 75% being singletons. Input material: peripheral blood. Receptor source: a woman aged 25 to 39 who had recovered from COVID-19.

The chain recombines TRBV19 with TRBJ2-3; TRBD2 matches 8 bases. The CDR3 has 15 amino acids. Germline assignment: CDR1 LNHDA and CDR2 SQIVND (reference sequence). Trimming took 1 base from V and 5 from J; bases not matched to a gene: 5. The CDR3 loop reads CASSIAGGPQDTQYF. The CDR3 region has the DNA TGTGCCAGTAGTATAGCGGGAGGGCCCCAAGATACGCAGTATTTT.

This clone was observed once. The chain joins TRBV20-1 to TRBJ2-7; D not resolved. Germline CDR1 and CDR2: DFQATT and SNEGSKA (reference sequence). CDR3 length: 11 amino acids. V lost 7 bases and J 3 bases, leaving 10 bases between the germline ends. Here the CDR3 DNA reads TGCAGTGGTGAGAGAGGCTACGAGCAGTACTTC. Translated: CSGERGYEQYF.

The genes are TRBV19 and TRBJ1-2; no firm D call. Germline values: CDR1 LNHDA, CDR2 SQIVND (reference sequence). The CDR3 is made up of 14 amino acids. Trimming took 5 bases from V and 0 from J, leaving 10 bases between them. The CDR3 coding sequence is TGTGCCAGTAGTCGGCAGGCGACTAACTATGGCTACACCTTC. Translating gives CASSRQATNYGYTF.

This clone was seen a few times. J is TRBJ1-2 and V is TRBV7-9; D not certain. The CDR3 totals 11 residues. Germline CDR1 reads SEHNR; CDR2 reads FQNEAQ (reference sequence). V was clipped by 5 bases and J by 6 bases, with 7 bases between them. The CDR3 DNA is TGTGCCAGCAGCCATAGTGATGGCTACACCTTC. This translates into CASSHSDGYTF.

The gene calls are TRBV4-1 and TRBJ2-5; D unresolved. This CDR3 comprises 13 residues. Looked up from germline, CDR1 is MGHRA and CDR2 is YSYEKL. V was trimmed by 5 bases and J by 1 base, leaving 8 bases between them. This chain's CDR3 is CASSVDIQETQYF. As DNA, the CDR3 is TGCGCCAGCAGCGTTGACATCCAAGAGACCCAGTACTTC.

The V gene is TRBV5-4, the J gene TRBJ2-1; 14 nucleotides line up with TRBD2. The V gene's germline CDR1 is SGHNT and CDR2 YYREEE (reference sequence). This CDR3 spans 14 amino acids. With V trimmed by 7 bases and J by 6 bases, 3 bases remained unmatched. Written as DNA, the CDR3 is TGTGCCAGCCCCGGGACTAGCGGGAGCAATGAGCAGTTCTTC. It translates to CASPGTSGSNEQFF.

For the CDR3, the DNA is TGCGCCAGCAGCCAAATCCCCGGGACATATGAAGCTTTCTTT. The encoded protein is CASSQIPGTYEAFF. The chain is built from TRBV4-1 and TRBJ1-1; possible D gene TRBD1, 6 bases. The V and J ends lost 2 bases and 7 bases respectively, with 14 bases between them. The CDR3 covers 14 residues. Germline V gene sequence: CDR1 MGHRA, CDR2 YSYEKL.

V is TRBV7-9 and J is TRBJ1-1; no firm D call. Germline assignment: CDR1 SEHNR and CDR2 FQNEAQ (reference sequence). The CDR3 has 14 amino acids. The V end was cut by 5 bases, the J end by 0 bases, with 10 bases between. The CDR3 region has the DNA TGTGCCAGCAGCGCGAGGGATCTGAACACTGAAGCTTTCTTT. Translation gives CASSARDLNTEAFF.

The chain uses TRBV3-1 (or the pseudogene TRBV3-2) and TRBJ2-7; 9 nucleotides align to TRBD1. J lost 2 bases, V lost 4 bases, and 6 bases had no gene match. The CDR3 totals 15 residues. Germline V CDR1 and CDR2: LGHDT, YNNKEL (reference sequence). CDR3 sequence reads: CASSLRDRVAYEQYF. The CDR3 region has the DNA TGTGCCAGCAGCCTCCGGGACAGGGTCGCCTACGAGCAGTACTTC.

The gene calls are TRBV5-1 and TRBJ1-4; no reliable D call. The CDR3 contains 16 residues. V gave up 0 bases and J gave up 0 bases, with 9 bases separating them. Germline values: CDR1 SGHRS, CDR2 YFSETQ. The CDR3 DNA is TGCGCCAGCAGCTTGGAAGACACTGCAACTAATGAAAAACTGTTTTTT. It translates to CASSLEDTATNEKLFF.

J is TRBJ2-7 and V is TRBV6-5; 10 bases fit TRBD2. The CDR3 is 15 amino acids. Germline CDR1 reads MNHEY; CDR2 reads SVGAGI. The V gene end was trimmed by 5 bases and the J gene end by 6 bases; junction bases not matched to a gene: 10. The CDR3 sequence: CASSRQLAGKVEQYF. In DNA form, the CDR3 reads TGTGCCAGCAGTCGCCAACTAGCGGGAAAGGTCGAGCAGTACTTC.

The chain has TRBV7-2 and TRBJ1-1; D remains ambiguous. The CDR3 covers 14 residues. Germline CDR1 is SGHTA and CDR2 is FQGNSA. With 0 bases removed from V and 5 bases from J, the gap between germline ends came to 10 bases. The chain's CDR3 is CASSLAVGRTEAFF. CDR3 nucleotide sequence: TGTGCCAGCAGCTTAGCGGTAGGGAGGACTGAAGCTTTCTTT.

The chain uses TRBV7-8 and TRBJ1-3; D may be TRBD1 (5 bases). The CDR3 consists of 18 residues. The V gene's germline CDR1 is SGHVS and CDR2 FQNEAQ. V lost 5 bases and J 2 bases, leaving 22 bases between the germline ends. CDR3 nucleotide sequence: TGTGCCAGCAGCCCGCTGGGGCGGACCTTAGTCCCTGGAAACACCATATATTTT. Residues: CASSPLGRTLVPGNTIYF.

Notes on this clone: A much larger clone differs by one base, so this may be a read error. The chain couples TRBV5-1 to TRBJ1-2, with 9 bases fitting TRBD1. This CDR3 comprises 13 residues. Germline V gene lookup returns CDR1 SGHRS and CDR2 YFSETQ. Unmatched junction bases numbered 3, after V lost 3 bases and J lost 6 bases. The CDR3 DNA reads TGCGCCAGCAGCTCCGGGACAGGGAATGGCTACACCTTC. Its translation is CASSSGTGNGYTF.

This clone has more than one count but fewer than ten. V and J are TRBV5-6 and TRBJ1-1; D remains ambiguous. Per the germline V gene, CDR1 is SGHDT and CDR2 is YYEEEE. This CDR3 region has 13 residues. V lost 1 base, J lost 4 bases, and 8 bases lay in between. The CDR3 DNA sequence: TGTGCCAGCAGCTTGATGGGAGGCACTGAAGCTTTCTTT. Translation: CASSLMGGTEAFF.

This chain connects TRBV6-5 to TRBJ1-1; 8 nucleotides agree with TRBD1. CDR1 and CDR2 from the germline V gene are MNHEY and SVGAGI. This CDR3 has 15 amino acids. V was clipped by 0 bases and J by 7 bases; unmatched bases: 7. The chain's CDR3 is CASSYSDREWGEAFF. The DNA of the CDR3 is TGTGCCAGCAGTTACTCGGACAGGGAATGGGGTGAAGCTTTCTTT.

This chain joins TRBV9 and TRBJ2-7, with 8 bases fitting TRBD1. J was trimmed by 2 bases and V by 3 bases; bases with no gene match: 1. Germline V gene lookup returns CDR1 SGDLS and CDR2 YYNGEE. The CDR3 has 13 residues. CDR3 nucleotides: TGTGCCAGCAGCGCGACAGGGGCCTACGAGCAGTACTTC. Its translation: CASSATGAYEQYF.

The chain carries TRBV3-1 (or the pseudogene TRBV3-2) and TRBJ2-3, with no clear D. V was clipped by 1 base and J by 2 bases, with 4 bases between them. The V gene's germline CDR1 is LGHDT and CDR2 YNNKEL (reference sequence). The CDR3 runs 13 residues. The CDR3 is CASSQVYTDTQYF. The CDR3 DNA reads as TGTGCCAGCAGCCAAGTATACACAGATACGCAGTATTTT.